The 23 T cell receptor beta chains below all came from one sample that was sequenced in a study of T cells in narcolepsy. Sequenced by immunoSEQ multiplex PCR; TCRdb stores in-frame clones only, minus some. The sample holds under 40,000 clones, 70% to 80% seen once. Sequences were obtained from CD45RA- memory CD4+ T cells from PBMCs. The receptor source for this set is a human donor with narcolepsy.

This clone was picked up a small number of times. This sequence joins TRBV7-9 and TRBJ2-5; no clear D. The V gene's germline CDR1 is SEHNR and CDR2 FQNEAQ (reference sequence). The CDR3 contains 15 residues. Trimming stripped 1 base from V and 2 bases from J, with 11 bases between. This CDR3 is CASSLVAGYQETQYF. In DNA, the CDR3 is TGTGCCAGCAGCTTAGTAGCCGGATATCAAGAGACCCAGTACTTC.

Here the CDR3 reads CASSGLAGGDTQYF. Here the CDR3 DNA reads TGTGCCAGTTCGGGACTAGCGGGAGGAGATACGCAGTATTTT. This rearrangement joins TRBV6-5 to TRBJ2-3; 15 bases match TRBD2. V was pared by 9 bases and J by 5 bases, with 3 bases of the junction left unmatched. The length of the CDR3 is 14 residues. The V gene's germline CDR1 is MNHEY and CDR2 SVGAGI.

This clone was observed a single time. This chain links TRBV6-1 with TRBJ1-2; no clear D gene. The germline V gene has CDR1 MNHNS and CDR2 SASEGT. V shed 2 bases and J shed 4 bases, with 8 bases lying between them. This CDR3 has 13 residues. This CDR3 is CASSESVGYGYTF. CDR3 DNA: TGTGCCAGCAGTGAATCGGTCGGCTATGGCTACACCTTC.

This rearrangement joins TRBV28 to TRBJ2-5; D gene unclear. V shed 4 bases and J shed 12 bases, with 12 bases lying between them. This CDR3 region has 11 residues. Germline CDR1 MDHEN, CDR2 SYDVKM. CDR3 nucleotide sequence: TGTGCCAGCAGTTCAACTCTCTTGAAGTACTTC. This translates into CASSSTLLKYF.

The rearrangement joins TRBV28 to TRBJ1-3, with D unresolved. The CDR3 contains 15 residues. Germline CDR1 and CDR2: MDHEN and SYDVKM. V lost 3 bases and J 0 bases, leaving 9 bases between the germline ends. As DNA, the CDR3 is TGTGCCAGCAGTTTCGCGTTACTCTCTGGAAACACCATATATTTT. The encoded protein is CASSFALLSGNTIYF.

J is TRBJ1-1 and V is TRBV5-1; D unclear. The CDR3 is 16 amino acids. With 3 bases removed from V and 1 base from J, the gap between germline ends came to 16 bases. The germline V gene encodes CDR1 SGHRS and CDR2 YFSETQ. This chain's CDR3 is CASSSTGRHSNTEAFF. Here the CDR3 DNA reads TGCGCCAGCAGCTCCACTGGACGGCACTCGAACACTGAAGCTTTCTTT.

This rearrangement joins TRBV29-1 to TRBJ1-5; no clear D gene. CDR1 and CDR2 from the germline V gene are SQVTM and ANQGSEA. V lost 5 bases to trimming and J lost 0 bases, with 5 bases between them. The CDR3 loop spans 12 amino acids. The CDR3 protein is CSVRISNQPQHF. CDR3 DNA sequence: TGCAGCGTTAGGATTAGCAATCAGCCCCAGCATTTT.

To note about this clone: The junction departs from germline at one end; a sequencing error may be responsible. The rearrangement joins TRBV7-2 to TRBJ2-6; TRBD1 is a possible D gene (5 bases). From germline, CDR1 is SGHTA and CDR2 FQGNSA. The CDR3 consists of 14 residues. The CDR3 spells CASSLNSGADVLTF. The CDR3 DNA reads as TGTGCCAGCAGCTTAAATTCTGGGGCCGACGTCCTGACTTTC.

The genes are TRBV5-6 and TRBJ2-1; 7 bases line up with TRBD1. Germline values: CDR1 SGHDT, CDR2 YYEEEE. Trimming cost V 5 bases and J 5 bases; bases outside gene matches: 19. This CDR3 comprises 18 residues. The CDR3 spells CASSYRWLTGSNNNEQFF. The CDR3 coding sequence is TGTGCCAGCAGTTACCGATGGCTGACAGGGAGCAATAACAATGAGCAGTTCTTC.

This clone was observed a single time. CDR3: CASSLGQHNTGELFF. Here the CDR3 DNA reads TGTGCCAGCAGCTTGGGACAGCATAACACCGGGGAGCTGTTTTTT. This chain uses TRBV5-8 with TRBJ2-2, with D maybe TRBD1 (5 bases). Trimming removed 0 bases at V and 2 bases at J, with 8 bases between. Germline CDR1 SGHTS, CDR2 YDEGEE. CDR3 length: 15 amino acids. The full variable domain, completed using reference TRBV5-8 and TRBJ2-2, is EAGVTQSPTHLIKTRGQQATLRCSPISGHTSVYWYQQALGLGLQFLLWYDEGEERNRGNFPPRFSGRQFPNYSSELNVNALELEDSALYLCASSLGQHNTGELFFGEGSRLTVL.

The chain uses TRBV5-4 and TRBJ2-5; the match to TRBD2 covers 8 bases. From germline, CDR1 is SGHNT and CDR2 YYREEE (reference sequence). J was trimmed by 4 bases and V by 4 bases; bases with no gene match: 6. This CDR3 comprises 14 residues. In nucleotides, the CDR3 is TGTGCCAGCAGCCAAATCGGGACTAGAGAGACCCAGTACTTC. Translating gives CASSQIGTRETQYF.

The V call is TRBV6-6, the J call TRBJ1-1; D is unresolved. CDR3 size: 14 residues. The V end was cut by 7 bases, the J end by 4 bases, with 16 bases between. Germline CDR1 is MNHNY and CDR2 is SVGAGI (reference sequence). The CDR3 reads CASIKDWGSTEAFF. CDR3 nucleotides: TGTGCCAGCATTAAGGACTGGGGTAGCACTGAAGCTTTCTTT.

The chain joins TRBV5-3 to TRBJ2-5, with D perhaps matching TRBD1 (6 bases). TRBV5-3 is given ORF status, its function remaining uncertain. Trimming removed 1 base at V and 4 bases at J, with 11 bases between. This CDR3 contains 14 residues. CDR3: CARSLILGAETQYF. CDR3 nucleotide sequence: TGTGCCAGAAGCTTGATTTTGGGGGCAGAGACCCAGTACTTC.

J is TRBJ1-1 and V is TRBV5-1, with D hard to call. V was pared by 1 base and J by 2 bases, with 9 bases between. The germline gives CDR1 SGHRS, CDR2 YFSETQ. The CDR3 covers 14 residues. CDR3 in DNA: TGCGCCAGCAGCTTGTTCACCAGCAACACTGAAGCTTTCTTT. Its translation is CASSLFTSNTEAFF. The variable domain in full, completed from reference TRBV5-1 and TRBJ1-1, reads KAGVTQTPRYLIKTRGQQVTLSCSPISGHRSVSWYQQTPGQGLQFLFEYFSETQRNKGNFPGRFSGRQFSNSRSEMNVSTLELGDSALYLCASSLFTSNTEAFFGQGTRLTVV.

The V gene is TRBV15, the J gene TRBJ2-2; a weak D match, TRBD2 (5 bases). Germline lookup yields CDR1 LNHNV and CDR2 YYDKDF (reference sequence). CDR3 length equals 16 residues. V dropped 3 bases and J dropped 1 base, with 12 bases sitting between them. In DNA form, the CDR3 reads TGTGCCACCAGCAGGGGAGTGGGCTTGAACACCGGGGAGCTGTTTTTT. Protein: CATSRGVGLNTGELFF.

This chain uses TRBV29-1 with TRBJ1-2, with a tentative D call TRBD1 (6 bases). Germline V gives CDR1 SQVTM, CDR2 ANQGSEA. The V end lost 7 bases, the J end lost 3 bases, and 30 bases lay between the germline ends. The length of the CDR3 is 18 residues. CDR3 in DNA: TGCAGCGCCAGATTGAACCCCGGCCGGACAGAGTCCTACTATGGCTACACCTTC. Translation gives CSARLNPGRTESYYGYTF.

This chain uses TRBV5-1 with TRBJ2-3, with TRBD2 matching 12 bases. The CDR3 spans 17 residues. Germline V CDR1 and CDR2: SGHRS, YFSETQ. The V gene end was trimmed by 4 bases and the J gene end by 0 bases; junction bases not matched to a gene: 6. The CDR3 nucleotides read TGCGCCAGCAGCAGCGGGACTAGCGGGCTTAGCACAGATACGCAGTATTTT. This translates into CASSSGTSGLSTDTQYF.

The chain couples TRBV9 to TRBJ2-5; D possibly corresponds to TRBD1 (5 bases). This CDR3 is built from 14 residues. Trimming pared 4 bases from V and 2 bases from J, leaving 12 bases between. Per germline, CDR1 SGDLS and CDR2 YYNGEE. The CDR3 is CASSKSTGQETQYF. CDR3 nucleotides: TGTGCCAGCAGCAAGTCTACAGGACAAGAGACCCAGTACTTC.

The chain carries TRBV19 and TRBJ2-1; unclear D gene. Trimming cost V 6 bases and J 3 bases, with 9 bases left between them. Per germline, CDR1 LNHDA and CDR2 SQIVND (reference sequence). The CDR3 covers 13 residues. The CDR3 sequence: CASRAPIYNEQFF. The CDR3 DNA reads TGTGCCAGTAGGGCCCCCATCTACAATGAGCAGTTCTTC. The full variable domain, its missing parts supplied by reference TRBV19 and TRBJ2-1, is DGGITQSPKYLFRKEGQNVTLSCEQNLNHDAMYWYRQDPGQGLRLIYYSQIVNDFQKGDIAEGYSVSREKKESFPLTVTSAQKNPTAFYLCASRAPIYNEQFFGPGTRLTVL.

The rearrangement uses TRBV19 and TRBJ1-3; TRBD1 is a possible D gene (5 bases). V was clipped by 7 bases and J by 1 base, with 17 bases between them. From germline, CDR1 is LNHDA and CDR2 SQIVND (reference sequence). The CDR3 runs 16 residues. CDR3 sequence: CASNPTDNLSGNTIYF. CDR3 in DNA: TGTGCCAGTAACCCGACAGACAATCTTTCTGGAAACACCATATATTTT.

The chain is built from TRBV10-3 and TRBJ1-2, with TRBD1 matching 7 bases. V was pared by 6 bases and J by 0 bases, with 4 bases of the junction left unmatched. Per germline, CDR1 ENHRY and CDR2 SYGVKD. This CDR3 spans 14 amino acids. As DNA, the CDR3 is TGTGCCATCAGGGGGGACAGCGCTAACTATGGCTACACCTTC. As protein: CAIRGDSANYGYTF.

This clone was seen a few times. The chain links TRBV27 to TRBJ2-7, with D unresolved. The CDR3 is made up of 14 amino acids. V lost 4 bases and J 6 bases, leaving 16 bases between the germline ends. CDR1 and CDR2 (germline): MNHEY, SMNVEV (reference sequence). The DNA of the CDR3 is TGTGCCAGCAGTTCGGTTAGAGGCGGTTTCGAGCAGTACTTC. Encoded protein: CASSSVRGGFEQYF.

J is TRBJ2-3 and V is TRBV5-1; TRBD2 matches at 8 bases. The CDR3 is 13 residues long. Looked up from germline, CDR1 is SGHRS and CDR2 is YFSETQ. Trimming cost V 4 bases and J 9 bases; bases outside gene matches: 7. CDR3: CASSTPGLDTQYF. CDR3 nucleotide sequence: TGCGCCAGCAGCACGCCGGGACTAGACACGCAGTATTTT.